This TCR beta chain was captured by sequencing in a study of blood T cell repertoires in COVID-19. Turning to the study itself: Spain, Italy and the United States supplied samples that represented acute and convalescent COVID-19. From T cells, B-cell-depleted T cells, or PBMCs came the material, which was cDNA or gDNA.

The authors' processing: Counts of nucleated cells, estimated from reference gene primer amplification, were obtained. Only in-frame clones appear in the TCRdb table, and some are missing; sequencing was by immunoSEQ multiplex PCR. V, J and clone size are taken as reported in that table, and D and trimming were inferred from the DNA itself. This table holds tens of thousands of clones, about 75% found once. This clone was observed a handful of times. Germline CDR1 and CDR2: LNHDA and SQIVND (reference sequence). Deletions cut 3 bases from V and 6 bases from J, with 18 bases between. This CDR3 is built from 15 residues.

This receptor was obtained from a man aged 70 or older with active or convalescent COVID-19. The chain recombines TRBV19 with TRBJ2-7; D perhaps matches TRBD1 (5 bases). Material: peripheral blood. As DNA, the CDR3 is TGTGCCAGTAGTATTTCCAGGGCGCATTGGGGCGAGCAGTACTTC. Encoded protein: CASSISRAHWGEQYF.